The T cell receptor (beta chain) under discussion was sequenced for a study of blood T cells in healthy people across ages. Primers used in a second PCR of roughly 6 to 11 cycles were a sample-barcoded 5' primer and a J-beta primer mix. TCRdb ran MiXCR on the 5' RACE reads and lists one entry per CDR3 protein. The sample records over 600,000 distinct CDR3 sequences, roughly 50% being singletons. Germline CDR1 reads MDHEN; CDR2 reads SYDVKM. The CDR3 length is 15 residues. Trimming pared 10 bases from V and 7 bases from J, leaving 22 bases between. Source material: blood. The clonotype originates from a middle-aged man in good health. The rearrangement joins TRBV28 to TRBJ1-4; a weak D match, TRBD1 (6 bases). CDR3: CATQETGGAVEKLFF. The DNA of the CDR3 is TGTGCCACCCAAGAAACGGGGGGGGCTGTTGAAAAACTGTTTTTT. The complete variable domain, with remaining parts taken from reference TRBV28 and TRBJ1-4, reads DVKVTQSSRYLVKRTGEKVFLECVQDMDHENMFWYRQDPGLGLRLIYFSYDVKMKEKGDIPEGYSVSREKKERFSLILESASTNQTSMYLCATQETGGAVEKLFFGSGTQLSVL.